A selection of T cell receptor beta chains follows, all from one sample in a study of blood T cell repertoires in COVID-19. The data were produced by immunoSEQ multiplex PCR, yet TCRdb's version contains in-frame clones alone and is incomplete. This table has 180,000 or so clones, approximately 83% appearing once. Sequencing used PBMCs or T cells enriched from blood (not recorded which). The source is a man aged 40-49 years who had recovered from COVID-19. Each CDR3 is given with its conserved first and last residue. A D gene is named only where the DNA matches it firmly. The size of a clone is reported for some rows only, either as once, few or many, or as a class for expanded clones.

v_call: TRBV19; d_call: .; clone_size: .; j_call: TRBJ1-5; cdr3_aa: CASTSPGVSQPQHF; cdr3_nt: TGTGCCAGTACCTCGCCGGGGGTCTCTCAGCCCCAGCATTTT
v_call: TRBV29-1; d_call: .; clone_size: .; j_call: TRBJ2-3; cdr3_aa: CSVVGTLGVTQYF; cdr3_nt: TGCAGCGTTGTGGGGACTCTTGGGGTTACGCAGTATTTT
v_call: TRBV3-1/TRBV3-2; d_call: .; clone_size: .; j_call: TRBJ2-5; cdr3_aa: CASSSGGGFETQYF; cdr3_nt: TGTGCCAGCAGCTCGGGTGGTGGATTCGAGACCCAGTACTTC
v_call: TRBV7-9; d_call: TRBD1; clone_size: .; j_call: TRBJ1-2; cdr3_aa: CASSGQGGQGYTF; cdr3_nt: TGTGCCAGCAGCGGTCAGGGGGGTCAGGGCTACACCTTC
v_call: TRBV9; d_call: .; clone_size: .; j_call: TRBJ2-6; cdr3_aa: CASSSSGTPPVLTF; cdr3_nt: TGTGCCAGCAGCTCATCCGGGACTCCCCCCGTCCTGACTTTC
v_call: TRBV28; d_call: .; clone_size: .; j_call: TRBJ1-4; cdr3_aa: CASQEDEKLFF; cdr3_nt: TGTGCCTCTCAGGAGGATGAAAAACTGTTTTTT
v_call: TRBV3-1/TRBV3-2; d_call: .; clone_size: .; j_call: TRBJ1-3; cdr3_aa: CASSQFTGPPRYF; cdr3_nt: TGTGCCAGCAGCCAATTTACAGGGCCCCCTCGCTATTTT
v_call: TRBV27; d_call: TRBD1; clone_size: .; j_call: TRBJ1-5; cdr3_aa: CASSLEGAPNQPQHF; cdr3_nt: TGTGCCAGCAGTTTAGAGGGGGCACCTAATCAGCCCCAGCATTTT
v_call: TRBV5-5; d_call: .; clone_size: .; j_call: TRBJ1-1; cdr3_aa: CASSFETGLAEAFF; cdr3_nt: TGTGCCAGCAGCTTCGAAACAGGGCTTGCTGAAGCTTTCTTT
v_call: TRBV19; d_call: .; clone_size: .; j_call: TRBJ1-2; cdr3_aa: CASSKDTLRTF; cdr3_nt: TGTGCCAGTAGTAAGGACACCTTGCGGACCTTC
v_call: TRBV30; d_call: .; clone_size: .; j_call: TRBJ1-5; cdr3_aa: CAWSGEVQPQHF; cdr3_nt: TGTGCCTGGAGCGGGGAGGTTCAGCCCCAGCATTTT
v_call: TRBV4-1; d_call: TRBD1; clone_size: .; j_call: TRBJ2-1; cdr3_aa: CASSSNHIGQGLDEQFF; cdr3_nt: TGCGCCAGCAGCTCGAATCACATAGGACAGGGGCTGGACGAGCAGTTCTTC
v_call: TRBV4-1; d_call: TRBD2; clone_size: few; j_call: TRBJ2-3; cdr3_aa: CASSQVPSGGAWYF; cdr3_nt: TGCGCCAGCAGCCAAGTGCCTAGCGGGGGGGCTTGGTATTTT
v_call: TRBV6-5; d_call: .; clone_size: once; j_call: TRBJ1-1; cdr3_aa: CASIGAVRTEAFF; cdr3_nt: TGTGCCAGCATTGGGGCAGTACGAACTGAAGCTTTCTTT
v_call: TRBV4-1; d_call: TRBD1; clone_size: once; j_call: TRBJ1-6; cdr3_aa: CASSQTTGKHGASPLHF; cdr3_nt: TGCGCCAGCAGCCAAACGACAGGGAAGCACGGGGCTTCACCCCTCCACTTT
v_call: TRBV19; d_call: TRBD1; clone_size: .; j_call: TRBJ2-6; cdr3_aa: CASSIGRARGRMPGANVLTF; cdr3_nt: TGTGCCAGTAGTATAGGGCGGGCCAGGGGGCGAATGCCTGGGGCCAACGTCCTGACTTTC
v_call: TRBV10-3; d_call: .; clone_size: .; j_call: TRBJ2-5; cdr3_aa: CAIKGGGALGGETQYF; cdr3_nt: TGTGCCATCAAGGGTGGGGGGGCATTAGGTGGAGAGACCCAGTACTTC
v_call: TRBV19; d_call: TRBD1; clone_size: .; j_call: TRBJ1-2; cdr3_aa: CASRPKLGQGNYGYTF; cdr3_nt: TGTGCCAGTAGGCCGAAACTTGGACAGGGGAACTATGGCTACACCTTC
v_call: TRBV5-1; d_call: TRBD2; clone_size: .; j_call: TRBJ2-1; cdr3_aa: CASSSTTSGYNEQFF; cdr3_nt: TGCGCCAGCAGCTCTACGACTAGCGGCTACAATGAGCAGTTCTTC
v_call: TRBV7-8; d_call: .; clone_size: .; j_call: TRBJ2-7; cdr3_aa: CASTRGRILTYEQYF; cdr3_nt: TGTGCCAGCACCCGAGGTAGAATACTAACCTACGAGCAGTACTTC
v_call: TRBV2; d_call: TRBD1; clone_size: .; j_call: TRBJ1-2; cdr3_aa: CASSEADRKYGYTF; cdr3_nt: TGTGCCAGCAGTGAAGCGGACAGGAAATATGGCTACACCTTC
v_call: TRBV6-2/TRBV6-3; d_call: TRBD1; clone_size: .; j_call: TRBJ2-7; cdr3_aa: CASSRDRAYEQYF; cdr3_nt: TGTGCCAGCAGCAGGGACAGAGCCTACGAGCAGTACTTC
v_call: TRBV27; d_call: .; clone_size: .; j_call: TRBJ1-4; cdr3_aa: CASSLGATNEKLFF; cdr3_nt: TGTGCCAGCAGTTTGGGCGCAACTAATGAAAAACTGTTTTTT
v_call: TRBV5-1; d_call: .; clone_size: .; j_call: TRBJ1-4; cdr3_aa: CASSFPNRANEKLFF; cdr3_nt: TGCGCCAGCAGCTTTCCGAACAGGGCGAATGAAAAACTGTTTTTT
v_call: TRBV6-5; d_call: .; clone_size: .; j_call: TRBJ1-2; cdr3_aa: CARETYWVVGYTF; cdr3_nt: TGTGCCAGGGAGACCTACTGGGTGGTTGGCTACACCTTC
v_call: TRBV12-2; d_call: .; clone_size: few; j_call: TRBJ1-2; cdr3_aa: CASRLDGQTYYGYTF; cdr3_nt: TGTGCAAGTCGCTTAGACGGACAGACTTACTATGGCTACACCTTC
v_call: TRBV10-1; d_call: .; clone_size: .; j_call: TRBJ2-3; cdr3_aa: CASSESAWGDTDTQYF; cdr3_nt: TGCGCCAGCAGTGAGTCCGCCTGGGGCGACACAGATACGCAGTATTTT
v_call: TRBV27; d_call: .; clone_size: .; j_call: TRBJ2-6; cdr3_aa: CASSTWGGQVSGANVLTF; cdr3_nt: TGTGCCAGCAGTACTTGGGGGGGACAAGTCTCTGGGGCCAACGTCCTGACTTTC
v_call: TRBV18; d_call: TRBD1; clone_size: .; j_call: TRBJ2-5; cdr3_aa: CASSPQTGNQETQYF; cdr3_nt: TGTGCCAGCTCACCGCAGACAGGGAATCAAGAGACCCAGTACTTC
v_call: TRBV5-4; d_call: TRBD2; clone_size: few; j_call: TRBJ2-1; cdr3_aa: CASSSGTSGGYNEQFF; cdr3_nt: TGTGCCAGCAGCTCGGGGACTAGCGGGGGCTACAATGAGCAGTTCTTC
v_call: TRBV14; d_call: TRBD1; clone_size: .; j_call: TRBJ2-5; cdr3_aa: CASSLDRGVSQETQYF; cdr3_nt: TGTGCCAGCAGCCTCGACAGGGGGGTTTCACAAGAGACCCAGTACTTC
v_call: TRBV30; d_call: TRBD1; clone_size: .; j_call: TRBJ1-1; cdr3_aa: CAWSYPGQGSGAFF; cdr3_nt: TGTGCCTGGAGTTACCCTGGACAGGGATCAGGAGCTTTCTTT
v_call: TRBV5-1; d_call: TRBD1; clone_size: .; j_call: TRBJ1-1; cdr3_aa: CASSLVTGTNTEAFF; cdr3_nt: TGCGCCAGCAGCTTGGTGACAGGGACGAACACTGAAGCTTTCTTT
v_call: TRBV4-2; d_call: .; clone_size: .; j_call: TRBJ1-2; cdr3_aa: CASSQASTVYTF; cdr3_nt: TGTGCCAGCAGCCAAGCGTCTACAGTCTACACCTTC
v_call: TRBV5-8; d_call: .; clone_size: .; j_call: TRBJ1-2; cdr3_aa: CASSLGQGLDYGYTF; cdr3_nt: TGTGCCAGCAGCTTGGGGCAGGGCTTGGACTATGGCTACACCTTC
v_call: TRBV10-3; d_call: TRBD2; clone_size: .; j_call: TRBJ2-1; cdr3_aa: CAISATGGLNEQFF; cdr3_nt: TGTGCCATCAGTGCAACGGGGGGGCTCAATGAGCAGTTCTTC
v_call: TRBV9; d_call: TRBD2; clone_size: .; j_call: TRBJ2-1; cdr3_aa: CASSAGTSGGNEQFF; cdr3_nt: TGTGCCAGCAGCGCCGGGACTAGCGGAGGCAATGAGCAGTTCTTC
v_call: TRBV12-3/TRBV12-4; d_call: .; clone_size: .; j_call: TRBJ1-1; cdr3_aa: CASSFLEEAFF; cdr3_nt: TGTGCCAGCAGTTTCCTGGAGGAGGCTTTCTTT
v_call: TRBV10-3; d_call: .; clone_size: .; j_call: TRBJ1-1; cdr3_aa: CAISESSGGGTEAFF; cdr3_nt: TGTGCCATCAGTGAGTCGAGCGGGGGCGGGACTGAAGCTTTCTTT
v_call: TRBV11-2; d_call: .; clone_size: .; j_call: TRBJ1-2; cdr3_aa: CASSLSIRTGGDGYTF; cdr3_nt: TGTGCCAGCAGCCTGAGTATTAGGACCGGGGGGGATGGCTACACCTTC
v_call: TRBV27; d_call: .; clone_size: few; j_call: TRBJ1-2; cdr3_aa: CASRPAVNYGYTF; cdr3_nt: TGTGCCAGCAGACCTGCGGTAAACTATGGCTACACCTTC
v_call: TRBV6-5; d_call: .; clone_size: .; j_call: TRBJ2-2; cdr3_aa: CASTRTVTGELFF; cdr3_nt: TGTGCCAGCACCCGGACAGTCACCGGGGAGCTGTTTTTT
v_call: TRBV29-1; d_call: TRBD1; clone_size: .; j_call: TRBJ1-2; cdr3_aa: CSVEDRTDGYTF; cdr3_nt: TGCAGCGTTGAGGACAGGACTGATGGCTACACCTTC
v_call: TRBV2; d_call: .; clone_size: .; j_call: TRBJ1-2; cdr3_aa: CASLPGGGRRGYTF; cdr3_nt: TGTGCCAGCCTACCTGGGGGGGGACGGCGGGGCTACACCTTC
v_call: TRBV30; d_call: TRBD1; clone_size: .; j_call: TRBJ2-7; cdr3_aa: CARSGTDRGEQYF; cdr3_nt: TGTGCCAGATCCGGGACAGATCGCGGCGAGCAGTACTTC
v_call: TRBV14; d_call: .; clone_size: .; j_call: TRBJ2-3; cdr3_aa: CASSNRGSTDTQYF; cdr3_nt: TGTGCCAGCAGCAATAGAGGAAGCACAGATACGCAGTATTTT
v_call: TRBV6-5; d_call: .; clone_size: many; j_call: TRBJ1-4; cdr3_aa: CASKRGVGEKLFF; cdr3_nt: TGTGCCAGCAAGCGGGGGGTTGGTGAAAAACTGTTTTTT
v_call: TRBV9; d_call: TRBD1; clone_size: once; j_call: TRBJ2-6; cdr3_aa: CASRGGLQGASVGANVLTF; cdr3_nt: TGCGCCAGCCGCGGGGGTTTACAGGGGGCGTCGGTTGGGGCCAACGTCCTGACTTTC
v_call: TRBV6-5; d_call: TRBD2; clone_size: .; j_call: TRBJ2-3; cdr3_aa: CASSSFAGGSTDTQYF; cdr3_nt: TGTGCCAGCAGTTCCTTCGCGGGGGGGAGCACAGATACGCAGTATTTT